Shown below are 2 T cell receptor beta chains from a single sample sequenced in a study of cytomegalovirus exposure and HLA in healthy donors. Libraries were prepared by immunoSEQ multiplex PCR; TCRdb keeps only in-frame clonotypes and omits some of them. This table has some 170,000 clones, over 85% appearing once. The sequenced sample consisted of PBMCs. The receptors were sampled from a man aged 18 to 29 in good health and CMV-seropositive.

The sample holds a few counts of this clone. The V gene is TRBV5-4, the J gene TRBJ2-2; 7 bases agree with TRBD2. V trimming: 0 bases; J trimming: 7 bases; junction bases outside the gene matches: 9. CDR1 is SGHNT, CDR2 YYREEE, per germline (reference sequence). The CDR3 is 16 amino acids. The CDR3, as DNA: TGTGCCAGCAGCTTGGTGCGGGGAGGGCCCGACGGGGAGCTGTTTTTT. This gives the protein CASSLVRGGPDGELFF.

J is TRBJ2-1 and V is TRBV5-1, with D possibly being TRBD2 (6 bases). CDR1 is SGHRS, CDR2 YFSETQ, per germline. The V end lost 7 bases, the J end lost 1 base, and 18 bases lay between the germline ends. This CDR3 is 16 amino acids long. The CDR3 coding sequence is TGCGCCAGCTCACAGGCAGCCGGGGGATCCTACAATGAGCAGTTCTTC. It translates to CASSQAAGGSYNEQFF.